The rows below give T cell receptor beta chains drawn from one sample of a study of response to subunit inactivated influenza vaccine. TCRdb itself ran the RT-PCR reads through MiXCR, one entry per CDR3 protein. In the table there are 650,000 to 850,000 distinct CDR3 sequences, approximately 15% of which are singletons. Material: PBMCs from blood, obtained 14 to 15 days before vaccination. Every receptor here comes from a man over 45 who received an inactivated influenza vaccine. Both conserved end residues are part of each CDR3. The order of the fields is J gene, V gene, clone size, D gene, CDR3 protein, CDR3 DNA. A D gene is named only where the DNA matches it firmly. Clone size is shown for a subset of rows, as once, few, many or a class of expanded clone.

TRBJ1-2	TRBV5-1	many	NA	CASSSRSIYGYTF	TGCGCCAGCAGCTCCAGATCAATCTATGGCTACACCTTC
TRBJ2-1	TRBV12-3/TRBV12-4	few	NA	CASSYGRRSYNEQFF	TGTGCCAGCAGTTATGGGCGCCGCTCCTACAATGAGCAGTTCTTC
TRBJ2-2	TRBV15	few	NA	CATSRDGRSTGELFF	TGTGCCACCAGCAGAGACGGGCGAAGCACCGGGGAGCTGTTTTTT
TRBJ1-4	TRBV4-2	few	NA	CASSQELNEKLFF	TGTGCCAGCAGCCAAGAATTGAATGAAAAACTGTTTTTT
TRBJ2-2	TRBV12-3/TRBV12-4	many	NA	CASTTWTSNTGELFF	TGTGCCAGCACCACCTGGACAAGCAACACCGGGGAGCTGTTTTTT
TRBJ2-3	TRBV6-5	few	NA	CASSYVSPRYTDTQYF	TGTGCCAGCAGTTACGTTAGTCCGAGGTATACGGATACGCAGTATTTT
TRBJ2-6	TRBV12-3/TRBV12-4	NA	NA	CATRAGANVLTF	TGTGCCACAAGGGCTGGGGCCAACGTCCTGACTTTC
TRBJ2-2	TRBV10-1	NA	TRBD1	CASSTGTGHGELFF	TGCGCCAGCAGTACCGGGACAGGTCACGGGGAGCTGTTTTTT
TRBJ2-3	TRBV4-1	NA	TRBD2	CASSQGTSARNTQYF	TGCGCCAGCAGCCAAGGGACTAGCGCTCGGAATACGCAGTATTTT
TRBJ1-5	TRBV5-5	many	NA	CASSFSGGLNQPQHF	TGTGCCAGCAGCTTTTCCGGGGGTCTTAATCAGCCCCAGCATTTT
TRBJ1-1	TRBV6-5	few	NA	CASSYMSGDTEAFF	TGTGCCAGCAGTTACATGTCAGGGGACACTGAAGCTTTCTTT
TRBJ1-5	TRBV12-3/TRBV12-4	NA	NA	CASSQNDQPQHF	TGTGCCAGCAGCCAAAACGACCAGCCCCAGCATTTT
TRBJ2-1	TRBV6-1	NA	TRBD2	CASSGLAGTWAEQFF	TGTGCCAGCAGTGGGCTAGCGGGGACTTGGGCGGAGCAGTTCTTC
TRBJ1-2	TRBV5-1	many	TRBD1	CASSFGQDTDGYTF	TGCGCCAGCAGCTTTGGACAGGACACCGATGGCTACACCTTC
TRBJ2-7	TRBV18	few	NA	CASSPPGQRAYQQYF	TGTGCCAGCTCACCGCCGGGACAAAGGGCCTACCAGCAGTACTTC
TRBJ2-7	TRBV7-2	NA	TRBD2	CASSIKGLAGGEQYF	TGTGCCAGCAGCATCAAGGGACTAGCGGGAGGCGAGCAGTACTTC
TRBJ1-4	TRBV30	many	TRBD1	CAWSGTGRDEKLFF	TGTGCCTGGTCCGGGACAGGGAGGGACGAAAAACTGTTTTTT
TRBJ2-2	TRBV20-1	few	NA	CSAKTPVGTGELFF	TGCAGTGCGAAGACCCCGGTAGGCACCGGGGAGCTGTTTTTT
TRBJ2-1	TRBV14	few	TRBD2	CASSQDRTSGAHF	TGTGCCAGCAGCCAAGATCGAACTAGCGGGGCGCACTTC
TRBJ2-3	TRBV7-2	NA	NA	CASSSSRLDTQYF	TGTGCCAGCAGCTCCTCCCGGCTAGATACGCAGTATTTT
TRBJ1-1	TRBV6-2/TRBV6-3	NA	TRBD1	CASSYAPGSGGEAFF	TGTGCCAGCAGTTACGCCCCCGGGTCAGGGGGTGAAGCTTTCTTT
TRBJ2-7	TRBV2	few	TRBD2	CASSDTKLGTSSYEQYF	TGTGCCAGCAGTGACACCAAACTGGGGACTAGCTCCTACGAGCAGTACTTC
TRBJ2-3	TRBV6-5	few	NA	CASSFRHFQGADTQYF	TGTGCCAGCAGTTTTCGTCATTTTCAGGGTGCAGATACGCAGTATTTT
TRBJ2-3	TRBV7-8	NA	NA	CASSSTGFTGADTQYF	TGTGCCAGCAGCTCCACCGGGTTCACGGGGGCAGATACGCAGTATTTT
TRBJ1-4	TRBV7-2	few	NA	CASSLGPFLSANEKLFF	TGTGCCAGCAGCCTGGGCCCTTTTCTGAGCGCTAATGAAAAACTGTTTTTT